This T cell receptor (beta chain) is from a study of T cells in Graves' hyperthyroidism and ophthalmopathy. Study results and caveats: Most thyroid-expanded clonotypes above 0.001 were also found in blood.

Patients with ophthalmopathy all had a Clinical Activity Score of at least 3, a NOSPECS grade of at least 4 and duration under 3 months. RNA transcripts served as the template for amplifying TCR beta CDR3 regions. In the first-round RT-PCR of the TCR CDR3, the HTBI primer set was used. TCRdb re-called the multiplex PCR reads with MiXCR, one entry per CDR3 protein. The table has roughly 550,000 distinct CDR3 sequences, about 16% seen once. This clonotype was picked up many times. Its antigen is unidentified. Germline assignment: CDR1 SGHAT and CDR2 FQNNGV. CDR3 length equals 14 residues. V was cut by 5 bases and J by 6 bases, with 16 bases left in between.

The chain uses TRBV11-2 and TRBJ2-5; perhaps TRBD1 as D (5 bases). The sequencing sample was made of blood. This sequence originates from a woman in her twenties or thirties with Graves' ophthalmopathy. The CDR3 nucleotides are TGTGCCAGCAGCCTGTGGCAGGGCGAGAAGACCCAGTACTTC. Its translation is CASSLWQGEKTQYF.